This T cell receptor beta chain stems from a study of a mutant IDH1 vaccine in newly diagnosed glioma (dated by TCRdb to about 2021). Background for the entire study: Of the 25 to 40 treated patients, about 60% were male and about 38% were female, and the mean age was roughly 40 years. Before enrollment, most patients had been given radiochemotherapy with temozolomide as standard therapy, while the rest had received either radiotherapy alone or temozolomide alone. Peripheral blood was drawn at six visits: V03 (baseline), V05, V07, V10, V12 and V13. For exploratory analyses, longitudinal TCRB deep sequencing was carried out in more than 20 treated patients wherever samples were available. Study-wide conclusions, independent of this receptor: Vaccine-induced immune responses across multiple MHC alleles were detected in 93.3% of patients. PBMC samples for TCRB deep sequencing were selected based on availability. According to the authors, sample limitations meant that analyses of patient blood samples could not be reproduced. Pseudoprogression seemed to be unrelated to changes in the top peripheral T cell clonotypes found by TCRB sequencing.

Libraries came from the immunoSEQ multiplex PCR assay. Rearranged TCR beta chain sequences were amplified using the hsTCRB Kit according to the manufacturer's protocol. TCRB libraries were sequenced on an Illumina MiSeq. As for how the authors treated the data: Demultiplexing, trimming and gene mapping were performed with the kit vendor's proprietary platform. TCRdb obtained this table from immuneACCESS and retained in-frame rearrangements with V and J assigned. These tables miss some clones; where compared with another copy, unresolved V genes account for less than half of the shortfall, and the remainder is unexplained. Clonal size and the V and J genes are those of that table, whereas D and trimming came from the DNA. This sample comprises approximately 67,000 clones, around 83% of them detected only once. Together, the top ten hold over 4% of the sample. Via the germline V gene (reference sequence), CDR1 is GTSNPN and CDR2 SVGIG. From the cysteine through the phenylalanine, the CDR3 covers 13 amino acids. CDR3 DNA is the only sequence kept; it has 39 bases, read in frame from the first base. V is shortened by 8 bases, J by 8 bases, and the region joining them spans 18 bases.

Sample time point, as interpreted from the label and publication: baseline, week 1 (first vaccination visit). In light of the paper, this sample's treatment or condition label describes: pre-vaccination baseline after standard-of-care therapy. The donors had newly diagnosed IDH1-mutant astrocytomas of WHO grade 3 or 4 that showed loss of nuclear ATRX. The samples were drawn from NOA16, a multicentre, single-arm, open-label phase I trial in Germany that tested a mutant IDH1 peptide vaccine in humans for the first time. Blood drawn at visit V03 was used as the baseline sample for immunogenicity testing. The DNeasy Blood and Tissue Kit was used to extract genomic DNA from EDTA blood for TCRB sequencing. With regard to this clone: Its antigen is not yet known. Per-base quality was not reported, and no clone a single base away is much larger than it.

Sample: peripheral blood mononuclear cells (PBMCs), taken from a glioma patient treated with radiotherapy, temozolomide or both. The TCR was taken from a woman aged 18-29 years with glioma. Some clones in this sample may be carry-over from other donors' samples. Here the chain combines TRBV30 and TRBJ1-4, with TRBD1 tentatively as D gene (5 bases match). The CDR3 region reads CAASGGAGEKLFF. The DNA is TGTGCCGCGTCGGGAGGGGCGGGGGAAAAACTGTTTTTT.